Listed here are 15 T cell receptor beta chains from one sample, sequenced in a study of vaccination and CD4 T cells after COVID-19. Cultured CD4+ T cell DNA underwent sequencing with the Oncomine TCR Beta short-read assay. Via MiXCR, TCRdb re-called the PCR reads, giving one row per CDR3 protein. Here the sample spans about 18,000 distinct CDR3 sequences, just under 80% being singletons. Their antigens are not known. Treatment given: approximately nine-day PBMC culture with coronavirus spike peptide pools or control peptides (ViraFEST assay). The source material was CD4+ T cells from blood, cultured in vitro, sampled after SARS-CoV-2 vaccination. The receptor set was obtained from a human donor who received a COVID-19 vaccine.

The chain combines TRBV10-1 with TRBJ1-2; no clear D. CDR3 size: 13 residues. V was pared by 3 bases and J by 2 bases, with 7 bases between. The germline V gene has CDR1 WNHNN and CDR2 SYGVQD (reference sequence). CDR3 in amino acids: CASSERPNYGYTF. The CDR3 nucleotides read TGCGCCAGCAGTGAAAGGCCGAACTATGGCTACACCTTC.

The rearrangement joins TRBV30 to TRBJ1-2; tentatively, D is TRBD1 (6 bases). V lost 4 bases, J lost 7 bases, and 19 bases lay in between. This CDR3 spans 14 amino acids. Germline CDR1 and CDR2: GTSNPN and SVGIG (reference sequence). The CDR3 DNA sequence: TGTGCCTGGACCCCACCAGGGGCGAACAGTGGCTACACCTTC. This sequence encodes CAWTPPGANSGYTF. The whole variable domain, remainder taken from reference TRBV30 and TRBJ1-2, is SQTIHQWPATLVQPVGSPLSLECTVEGTSNPNLYWYRQAAGRGLQLLFYSVGIGQISSEVPQNLSASRPQDRQFILSSKKLLLSDSGFYLCAWTPPGANSGYTFGSGTRLTVV.

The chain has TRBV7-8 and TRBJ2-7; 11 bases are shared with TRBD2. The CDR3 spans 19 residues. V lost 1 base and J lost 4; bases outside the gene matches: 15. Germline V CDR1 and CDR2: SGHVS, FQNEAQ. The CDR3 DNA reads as TGTGCCAGCAGCTTAGTGTCACTAGCGGGGGTAGGCCAATTGTACGAGCAGTACTTC. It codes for CASSLVSLAGVGQLYEQYF.

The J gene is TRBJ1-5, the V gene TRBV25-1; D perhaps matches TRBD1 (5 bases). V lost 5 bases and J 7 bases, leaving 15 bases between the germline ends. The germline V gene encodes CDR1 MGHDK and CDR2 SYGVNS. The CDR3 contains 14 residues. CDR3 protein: CASSLRGPGQPQHF. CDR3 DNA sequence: TGTGCCAGCAGTCTCCGGGGCCCAGGGCAGCCCCAGCATTTT.

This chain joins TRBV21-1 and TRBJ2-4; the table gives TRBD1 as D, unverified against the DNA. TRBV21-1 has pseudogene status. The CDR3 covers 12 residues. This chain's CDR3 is CASSPAGVIQYF. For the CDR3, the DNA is TGTGCCAGCAGCCCGGCGGGGGTCATTCAGTACTTC.

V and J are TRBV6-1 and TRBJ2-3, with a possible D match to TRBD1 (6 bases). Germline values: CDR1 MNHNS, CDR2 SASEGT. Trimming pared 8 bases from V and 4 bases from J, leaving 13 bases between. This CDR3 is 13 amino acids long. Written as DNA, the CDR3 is TGTGCCAGCGAGAAACAGGGATCAGATACGCAGTATTTT. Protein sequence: CASEKQGSDTQYF.

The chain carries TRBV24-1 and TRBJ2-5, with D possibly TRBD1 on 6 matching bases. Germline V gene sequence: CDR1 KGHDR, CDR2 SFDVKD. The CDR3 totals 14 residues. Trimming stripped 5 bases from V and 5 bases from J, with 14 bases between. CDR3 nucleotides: TGTGCCACCAGTGGTGTTGGGGGCATGGAGACCCAGTACTTC. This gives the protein CATSGVGGMETQYF.

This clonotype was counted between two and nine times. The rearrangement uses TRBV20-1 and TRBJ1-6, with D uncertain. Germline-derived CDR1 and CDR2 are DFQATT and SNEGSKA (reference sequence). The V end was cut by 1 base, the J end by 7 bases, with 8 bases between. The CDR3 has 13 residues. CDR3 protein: CSARVDQNSPLHF. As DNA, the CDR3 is TGCAGTGCTAGAGTGGATCAGAATTCACCCCTCCACTTT.

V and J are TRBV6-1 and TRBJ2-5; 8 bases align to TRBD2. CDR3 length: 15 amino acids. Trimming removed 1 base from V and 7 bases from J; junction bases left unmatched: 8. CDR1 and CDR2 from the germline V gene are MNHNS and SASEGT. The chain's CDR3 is CASSEGSGVASTQYF. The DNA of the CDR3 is TGTGCCAGCAGTGAAGGTAGCGGGGTTGCGTCGACCCAGTACTTC.

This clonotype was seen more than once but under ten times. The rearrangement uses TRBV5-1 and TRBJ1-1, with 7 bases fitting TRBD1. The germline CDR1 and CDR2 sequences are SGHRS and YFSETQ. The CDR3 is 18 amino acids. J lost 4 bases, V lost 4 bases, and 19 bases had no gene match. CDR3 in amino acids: CASSPDVRTGQRGTEAFF. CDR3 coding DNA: TGCGCCAGCAGCCCGGACGTCCGGACAGGCCAGAGGGGCACTGAAGCTTTCTTT.

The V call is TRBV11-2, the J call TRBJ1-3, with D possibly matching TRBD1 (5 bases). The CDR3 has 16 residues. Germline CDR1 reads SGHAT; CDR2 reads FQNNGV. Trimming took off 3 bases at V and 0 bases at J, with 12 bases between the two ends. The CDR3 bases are TGTGCCAGCAGCTTGCCGGGACGGTACTCTGGAAACACCATATATTTT. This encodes CASSLPGRYSGNTIYF.

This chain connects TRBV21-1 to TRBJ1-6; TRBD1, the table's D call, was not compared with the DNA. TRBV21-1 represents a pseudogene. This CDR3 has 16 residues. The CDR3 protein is CASSKPGQGHGSPLHF. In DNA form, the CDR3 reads TGTGCCAGCAGCAAACCGGGACAGGGTCATGGTTCACCCCTCCACTTT.

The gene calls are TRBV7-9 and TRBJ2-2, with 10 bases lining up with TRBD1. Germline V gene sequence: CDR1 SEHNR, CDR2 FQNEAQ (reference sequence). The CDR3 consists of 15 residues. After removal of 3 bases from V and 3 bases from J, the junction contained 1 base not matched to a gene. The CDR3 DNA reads TGTGCCAGCAGCTTCGGGACAGGGGACACCGGGGAGCTGTTTTTT. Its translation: CASSFGTGDTGELFF.

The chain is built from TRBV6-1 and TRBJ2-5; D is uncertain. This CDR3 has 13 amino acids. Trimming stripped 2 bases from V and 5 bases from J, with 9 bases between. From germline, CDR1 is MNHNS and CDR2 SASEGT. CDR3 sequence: CASSEWGWETQYF. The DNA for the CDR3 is TGTGCCAGCAGTGAATGGGGATGGGAGACCCAGTACTTC.

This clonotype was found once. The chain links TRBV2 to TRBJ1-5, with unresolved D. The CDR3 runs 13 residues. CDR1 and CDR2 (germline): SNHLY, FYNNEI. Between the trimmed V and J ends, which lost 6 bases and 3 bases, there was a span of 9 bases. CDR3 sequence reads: CASSRELNQPQHF. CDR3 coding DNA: TGTGCCAGCAGCCGGGAGCTCAATCAGCCCCAGCATTTT. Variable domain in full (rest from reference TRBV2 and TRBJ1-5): EPEVTQTPSHQVTQMGQEVILRCVPISNHLYFYWYRQILGQKVEFLVSFYNNEISEKSEIFDDQFSVERPDGSNFTLKIRSTKLEDSAMYFCASSRELNQPQHFGDGTRLSIL.